A selection of T cell receptor beta chains follows, all from one sample in a study of blood T cell repertoires in COVID-19. Sequenced by immunoSEQ multiplex PCR; TCRdb stores in-frame clones only, minus some. The sample has roughly 150,000 clones, 85% to 90% seen once. Sequencing was performed on peripheral blood. The receptors derive from a man aged 50 to 60 who had recovered from COVID-19. The CDR3 runs from the conserved cysteine through the conserved F or W. Each record gives: V gene, J gene, CDR3 protein.

>TRBV7-8|TRBJ2-7
CASSLVGSGSRYEQYF
>TRBV6-1|TRBJ2-1
CASSDGASGYNEQFF
>TRBV3-1/TRBV3-2|TRBJ2-3
CASSQGLAGGPDTQYF
>TRBV19|TRBJ1-1
CASSRIDRRNTEAFF
>TRBV5-6|TRBJ1-2
CASSRDTTLYGYTF
>TRBV29-1|TRBJ1-5
CSVGGASGDQPQHF
>TRBV7-2|TRBJ2-7
CASSLVQISYEQYF
>TRBV27|TRBJ2-1
CASSLSSWRGANNEQFF
>TRBV3-1/TRBV3-2|TRBJ1-2
CASSQWGPNYGYTF
>TRBV29-1|TRBJ2-7
CSVVGAQGHEQYF
>TRBV20-1|TRBJ2-7
CSASGQGSEYEQYF
>TRBV28|TRBJ2-7
CASRSRDSLSSYEQYF
>TRBV24-1|TRBJ2-4
CATSQAGGANIQYF
>TRBV12-3/TRBV12-4|TRBJ1-1
CATQGQANTEAFF
>TRBV29-1|TRBJ2-2
CSGGTATNTGELFF
>TRBV18|TRBJ2-3
CATRTSGGTDTQYF
>TRBV11-2|TRBJ1-2
CASSSLQGAHIYGYTF
>TRBV3-1/TRBV3-2|TRBJ2-5
CASSRIGLAGNQETQYF
>TRBV7-9|TRBJ2-4
CASSLGTGTQNIQYF
>TRBV4-2|TRBJ2-1
CASSQGLAGVAEQFF
>TRBV19|TRBJ1-5
CASSRDRDQPQHF
>TRBV7-8|TRBJ2-1
CASSLNRESYNEQFF
>TRBV6-5|TRBJ1-5
CAAGWGDNQPQHF
>TRBV13|TRBJ1-1
CASSGVWQGTGEAFF
>TRBV6-5|TRBJ2-3
CASSYYPVQADTQYF
>TRBV11-2|TRBJ1-1
CASSLGSSGTEAFF
>TRBV4-3|TRBJ2-3
CASSQDASGRDTQYF
>TRBV19|TRBJ1-5
CASSPTGAGNQPQHF
>TRBV6-4|TRBJ1-4
CASSAYPNEKLFF
>TRBV14|TRBJ1-2
CASSQTDRGNYGYTF
>TRBV29-1|TRBJ2-2
CSVGLANTGELFF
>TRBV29-1|TRBJ2-7
CSAISGGSYEQYF
>TRBV10-3|TRBJ2-1
CATGEQGYNEQFF
>TRBV18|TRBJ1-4
CASSPDRGKEKLFF
>TRBV3-1/TRBV3-2|TRBJ1-4
CASSPRQGNEKLFF
>TRBV6-5|TRBJ1-4
CASRSSGGEKLFF
>TRBV9|TRBJ1-5
CASGGINQPQHF
>TRBV14|TRBJ2-1
CASSQGQVKNNEQFF
>TRBV7-3|TRBJ2-7
CASSPTGGGSYEQYF
>TRBV15|TRBJ1-1
CATSTLQGWGTEAFF
>TRBV27|TRBJ2-2
CASSLGGASTGELFF
>TRBV6-2/TRBV6-3|TRBJ2-4
CASSYLRQGLAKNIQYF
>TRBV5-1|TRBJ2-1
CASTQLAGGDNEQFF
>TRBV10-3|TRBJ2-5
CAISESGQGDPRKETQYF
>TRBV7-6|TRBJ2-3
CASSFSRSTDTQYF
>TRBV19|TRBJ2-1
CASSWGVDNEQFF
>TRBV10-1|TRBJ2-1
CASSELAGASYNEQFF
>TRBV29-1|TRBJ2-5
CSVEQGPETQYF
>TRBV12-5|TRBJ1-1
CASGWEGNTEAFF
>TRBV6-5|TRBJ2-5
CASKISGAQETQYF
>TRBV15|TRBJ2-2
CATSRGRTGFMGTGELFF
>TRBV5-4|TRBJ2-7
CASSSQGASSYEQYF
>TRBV2|TRBJ2-2
CASAQAGLNTGELFF
>TRBV19|TRBJ2-3
CASTESGTSTDTQYF
>TRBV4-3|TRBJ2-2
CASSLKQGGNTGELFF
>TRBV29-1|TRBJ2-1
CSVGTSGASSYNEQFF
>TRBV10-3|TRBJ2-3
CAISDPARGSTDTQYF
>TRBV9|TRBJ2-1
CASSVGGGKYNEQFF
>TRBV27|TRBJ2-7
CASSLSRVSYEQYF